This paragraph reports one TCR beta chain. The data derive from a study of blood T cell repertoires in COVID-19. For the study at large: Italy, Spain and the United States were the sources of the convalescent and acute COVID-19 samples. In each case, the material was cDNA or gDNA derived from T cells, B-cell-depleted T cells, or PBMCs.

Study processing details: Reference gene primers were amplified, and this amplification served to estimate nucleated cell counts. Generated by immunoSEQ multiplex PCR, the TCRdb table keeps only in-frame clones and is missing some. The V and J calls and the clone size are those of that table, but D and trimming were determined from the DNA. The table shows about 52,000 clones, with around 92% occurring only once. The CDR3 is made up of 15 amino acids. Germline lookup yields CDR1 SQVTM and CDR2 ANQGSEA. V lost 5 bases, J lost 2 bases, and 10 bases stayed unmatched. This chain connects TRBV29-1 to TRBJ2-3; 7 bases match TRBD1. The receptor was isolated from a man older than 75 with active or convalescent COVID-19. Sequenced sample: peripheral blood. The chain's CDR3 is CSVPSRQGITDTQYF. CDR3 coding DNA: TGCAGCGTTCCCTCCCGACAGGGAATCACAGATACGCAGTATTTT.